The clone carrying this TCR beta chain was observed a few times. Its antigen is not identified. This entry belongs to a study of T cell repertoires in cytomegalovirus infection. Turning to the study itself: Public signatures in TCR beta pointed to CMV infection and matching HLA type.

General study findings and limits: Ex vivo responses were dominated by HLA-C-restricted CMV-specific TCR beta clonotypes.

V was pared by 5 bases and J by 1 base, with 9 bases between. The germline CDR1 and CDR2 sequences are SGHTA and FQGNSA. This CDR3 spans 15 amino acids. TCRdb reprocessed the reads with MiXCR, giving one entry per CDR3 protein. Of under 850,000 distinct CDR3 sequences listed, about 30% were seen once; the top ten hold 15% to 20%. The sequence derives from a human donor in good health (CMV status not recorded). Some clones in this sample may be carry-over from other donors' samples. The V and J genes are TRBV7-2 and TRBJ1-6; tentative D call: TRBD1 (6 bases). Source: cultured PBMCs, taken from culture after CMV antigen stimulation. The CDR3 DNA reads as TGTGCCAGCAGCCCTAGGGGGTCCTATAATTCACCCCTCCACTTT. Amino acid sequence: CASSPRGSYNSPLHF.